This T cell receptor (beta chain) was identified during a study of cytomegalovirus exposure and HLA in healthy donors. Study-level results: For TCR beta chains, V- and J-gene trimming was later linked to a missense DCLRE1C variant. In an earlier analysis, most TCR beta V segments were productive about 87% or about 30% of the time.

For this clone: Its specificity is unknown.

The PCR contained 60 Vbeta and 13 Jbeta primers. Generated by immunoSEQ multiplex PCR, the TCRdb table keeps only in-frame clones and is missing some. Its table lists 130,000 to 150,000 clones. The clonotype comes from a man aged 35 to 55 in good health and CMV-seronegative. Input material: PBMCs.

CDR3 sequence (DNA): TGTGCCAGCAGCGTAGGTCGGACAAGGGCTAATGAAAAACTGTTTTTT. Translated: CASSVGRTRANEKLFF. This chain links TRBV9 with TRBJ1-4; D perhaps matches TRBD1 (5 bases). V was trimmed by 0 bases and J by 3 bases, leaving 12 bases between them. The CDR3 contains 16 residues. Germline loops: CDR1 SGDLS, CDR2 YYNGEE.